A single T cell receptor (beta chain) is shown here with its context. Time point of the sample: patch test 2, 6 weeks after DPC sensitization. Treatment of the sample: therapeutic diphenylcyclopropenone sensitization with weekly scalp DPC. V lost 6 bases, J lost 4 bases, and 18 bases lay in between. The length of the CDR3 is 14 residues. Per germline, CDR1 DFQATT and CDR2 SNEGSKA (reference sequence). This specimen comes from a study of human T cells and chemical hapten exposure. Each CDR3 protein is one row after TCRdb ran MiXCR on the RACE reads. This sample has about 84,000 distinct CDR3 sequences, with about a tenth found just once.

The sequence was obtained from a woman between 25 and 40 years old with alopecia areata. Some clones in this sample may be carry-over from other donors' samples. The chain joins TRBV20-1 to TRBJ1-2, with D perhaps matching TRBD1 (5 bases). Sequenced here: whole blood, sampled in connection with sensitization to the hapten diphenylcyclopropenone (DPC). CDR3 sequence reads: CSAITGISTYGYTF. CDR3 sequence (DNA): TGCAGTGCAATTACAGGCATTTCGACCTATGGCTACACCTTC.